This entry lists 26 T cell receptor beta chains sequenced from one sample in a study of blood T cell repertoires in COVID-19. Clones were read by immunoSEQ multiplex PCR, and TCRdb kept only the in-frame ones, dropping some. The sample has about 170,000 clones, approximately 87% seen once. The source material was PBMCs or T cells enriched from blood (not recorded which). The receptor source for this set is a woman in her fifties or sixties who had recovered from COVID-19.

The CDR3 DNA reads TGTGCCAGCAGCTTCGGGGGAGAGGAAGAAAAACTGTTTTTT. Translated, it gives CASSFGGEEEKLFF. This chain connects TRBV13 to TRBJ1-4; maybe TRBD1 (5 bases). There are 14 residues in the CDR3. Germline V gene sequence: CDR1 PRHDT, CDR2 FYEKMQ (reference sequence). V dropped 3 bases and J dropped 8 bases, with 13 bases sitting between them.

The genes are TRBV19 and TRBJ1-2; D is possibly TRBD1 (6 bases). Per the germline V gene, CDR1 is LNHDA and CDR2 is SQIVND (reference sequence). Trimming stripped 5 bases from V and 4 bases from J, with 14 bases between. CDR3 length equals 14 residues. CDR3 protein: CASSHQGHVYGYTF. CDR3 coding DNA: TGTGCCAGTAGTCATCAGGGACACGTCTATGGCTACACCTTC. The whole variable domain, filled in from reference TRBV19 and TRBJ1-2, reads DGGITQSPKYLFRKEGQNVTLSCEQNLNHDAMYWYRQDPGQGLRLIYYSQIVNDFQKGDIAEGYSVSREKKESFPLTVTSAQKNPTAFYLCASSHQGHVYGYTFGSGTRLTVV.

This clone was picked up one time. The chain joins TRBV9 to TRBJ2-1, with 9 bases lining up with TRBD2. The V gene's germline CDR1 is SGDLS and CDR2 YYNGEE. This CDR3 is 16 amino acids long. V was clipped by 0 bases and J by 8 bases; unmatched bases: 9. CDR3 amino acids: CASSVAISGSVDEQFF. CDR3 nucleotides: TGTGCCAGCAGCGTAGCAATTAGCGGGAGTGTCGATGAGCAGTTCTTC.

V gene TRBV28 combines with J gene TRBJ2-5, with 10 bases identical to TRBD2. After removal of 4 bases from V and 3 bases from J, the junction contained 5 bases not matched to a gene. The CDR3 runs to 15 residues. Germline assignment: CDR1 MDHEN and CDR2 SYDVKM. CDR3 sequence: CASSSLSGGKETQYF. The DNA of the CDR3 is TGTGCCAGCAGTTCTCTTAGCGGGGGGAAAGAGACCCAGTACTTC. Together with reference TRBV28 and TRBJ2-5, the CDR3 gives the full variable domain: DVKVTQSSRYLVKRTGEKVFLECVQDMDHENMFWYRQDPGLGLRLIYFSYDVKMKEKGDIPEGYSVSREKKERFSLILESASTNQTSMYLCASSSLSGGKETQYFGPGTRLLVL.

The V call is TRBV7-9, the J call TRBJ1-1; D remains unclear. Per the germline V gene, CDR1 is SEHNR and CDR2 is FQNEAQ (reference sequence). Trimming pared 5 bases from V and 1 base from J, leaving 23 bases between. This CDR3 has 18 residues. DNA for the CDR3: TGTGCCAGCAGCACAAAAGCGCCGGACGGGAGGGCGAACACTGAAGCTTTCTTT. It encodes CASSTKAPDGRANTEAFF.

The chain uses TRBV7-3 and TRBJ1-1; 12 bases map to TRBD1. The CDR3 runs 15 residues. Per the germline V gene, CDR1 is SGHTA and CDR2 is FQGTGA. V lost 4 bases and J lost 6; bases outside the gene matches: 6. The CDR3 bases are TGTGCCAGCAGCTCGGGGACAGGGGGCCGCGCTGAAGCTTTCTTT. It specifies CASSSGTGGRAEAFF.

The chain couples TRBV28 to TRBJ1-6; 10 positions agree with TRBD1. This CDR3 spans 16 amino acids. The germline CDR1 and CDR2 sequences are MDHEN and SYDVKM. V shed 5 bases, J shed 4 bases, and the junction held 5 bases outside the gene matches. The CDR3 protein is CASSKPGQGYNSPLHF. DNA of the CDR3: TGTGCCAGCAGTAAACCGGGACAGGGGTATAATTCACCCCTCCACTTT. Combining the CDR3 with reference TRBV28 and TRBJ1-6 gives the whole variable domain DVKVTQSSRYLVKRTGEKVFLECVQDMDHENMFWYRQDPGLGLRLIYFSYDVKMKEKGDIPEGYSVSREKKERFSLILESASTNQTSMYLCASSKPGQGYNSPLHFGNGTRLTVT.

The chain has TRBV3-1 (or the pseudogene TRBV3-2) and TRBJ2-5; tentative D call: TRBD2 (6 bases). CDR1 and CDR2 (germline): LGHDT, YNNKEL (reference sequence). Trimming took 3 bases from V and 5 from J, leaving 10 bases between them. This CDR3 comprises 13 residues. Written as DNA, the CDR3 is TGTGCCAGCAGCCATGGGAGGAAGGAGACCCAGTACTTC. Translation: CASSHGRKETQYF.

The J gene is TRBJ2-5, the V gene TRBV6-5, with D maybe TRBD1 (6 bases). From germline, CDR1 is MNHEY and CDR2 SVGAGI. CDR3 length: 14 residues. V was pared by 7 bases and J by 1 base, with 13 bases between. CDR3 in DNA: TGTGCCAGCAACAGGGATCAGTCCCAAGAGACCCAGTACTTC. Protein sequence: CASNRDQSQETQYF.

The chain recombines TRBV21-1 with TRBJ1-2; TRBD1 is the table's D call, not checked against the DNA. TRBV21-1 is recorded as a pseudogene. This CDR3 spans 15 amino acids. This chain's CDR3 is CASSKGEQGLYGYTF. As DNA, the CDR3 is TGTGCCAGCAGCAAAGGGGAACAGGGCTTATATGGCTACACCTTC.

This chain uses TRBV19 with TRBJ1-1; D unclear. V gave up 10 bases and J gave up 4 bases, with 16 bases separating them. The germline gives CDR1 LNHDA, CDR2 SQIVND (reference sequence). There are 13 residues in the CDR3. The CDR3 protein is CATNRDLGTEAFF. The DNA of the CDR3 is TGTGCCACCAATCGGGATCTTGGCACTGAAGCTTTCTTT. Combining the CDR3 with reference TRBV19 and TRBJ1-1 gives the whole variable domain DGGITQSPKYLFRKEGQNVTLSCEQNLNHDAMYWYRQDPGQGLRLIYYSQIVNDFQKGDIAEGYSVSREKKESFPLTVTSAQKNPTAFYLCATNRDLGTEAFFGQGTRLTVV.

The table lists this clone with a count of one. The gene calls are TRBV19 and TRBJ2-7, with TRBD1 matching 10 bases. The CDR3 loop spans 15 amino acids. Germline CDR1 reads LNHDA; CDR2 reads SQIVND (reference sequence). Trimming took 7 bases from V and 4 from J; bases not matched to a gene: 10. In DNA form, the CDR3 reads TGTGCCAGTATCCTCCGTGGGACAGGGGAATACGAGCAGTACGTC. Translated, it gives CASILRGTGEYEQYV.

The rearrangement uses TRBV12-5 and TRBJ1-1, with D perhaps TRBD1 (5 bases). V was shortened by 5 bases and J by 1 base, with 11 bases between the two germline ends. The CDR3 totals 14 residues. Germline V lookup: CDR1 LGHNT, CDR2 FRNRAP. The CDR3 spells CASGQGTENTEAFF. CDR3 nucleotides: TGTGCTAGTGGTCAGGGAACGGAGAACACTGAAGCTTTCTTT.

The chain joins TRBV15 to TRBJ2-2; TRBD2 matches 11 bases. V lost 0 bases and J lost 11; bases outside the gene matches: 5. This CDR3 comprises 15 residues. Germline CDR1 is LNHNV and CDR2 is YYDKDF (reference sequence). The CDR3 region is CATSRDSGGGSELFF. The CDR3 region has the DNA TGTGCCACCAGCAGAGATAGCGGGGGGGGGTCAGAGCTGTTTTTT. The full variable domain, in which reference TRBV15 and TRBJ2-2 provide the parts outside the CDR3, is DAMVIQNPRYQVTQFGKPVTLSCSQTLNHNVMYWYQQKSSQAPKLLFHYYDKDFNNEADTPDNFQSRRPNTSFCFLDIRSPGLGDTAMYLCATSRDSGGGSELFFGEGSRLTVL.

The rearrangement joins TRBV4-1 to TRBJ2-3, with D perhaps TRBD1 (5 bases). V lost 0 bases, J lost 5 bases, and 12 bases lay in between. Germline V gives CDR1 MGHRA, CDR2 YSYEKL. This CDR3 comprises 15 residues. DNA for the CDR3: TGCGCCAGCAGCCAAGATGTCGTAGGGGTAGATACGCAGTATTTT. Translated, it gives CASSQDVVGVDTQYF.

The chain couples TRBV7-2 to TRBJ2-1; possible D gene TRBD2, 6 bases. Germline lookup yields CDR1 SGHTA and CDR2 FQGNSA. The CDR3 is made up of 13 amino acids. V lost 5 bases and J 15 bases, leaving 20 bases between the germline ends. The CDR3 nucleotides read TGTGCCAGCAGCCCTGATAGGTGGGGGGTGGGGTTCTTC. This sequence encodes CASSPDRWGVGFF.

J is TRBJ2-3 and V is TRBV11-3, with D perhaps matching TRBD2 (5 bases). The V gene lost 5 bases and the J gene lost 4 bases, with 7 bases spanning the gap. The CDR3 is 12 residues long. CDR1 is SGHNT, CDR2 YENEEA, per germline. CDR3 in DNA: TGTGCCAGCAGCGAGGGAGCAGATACGCAGTATTTT. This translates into CASSEGADTQYF.

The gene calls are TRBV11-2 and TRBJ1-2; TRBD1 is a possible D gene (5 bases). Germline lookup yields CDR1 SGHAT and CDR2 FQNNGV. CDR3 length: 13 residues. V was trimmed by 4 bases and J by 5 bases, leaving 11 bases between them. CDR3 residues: CASSYRSSYGYTF. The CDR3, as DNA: TGTGCCAGCAGCTACAGGTCCTCATATGGCTACACCTTC.

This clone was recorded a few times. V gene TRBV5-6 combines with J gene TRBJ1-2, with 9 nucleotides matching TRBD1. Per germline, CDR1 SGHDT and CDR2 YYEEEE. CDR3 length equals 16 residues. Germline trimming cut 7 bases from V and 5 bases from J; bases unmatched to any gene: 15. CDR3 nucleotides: TGTGCCAGCCGACAACCGGGACAGGGTAGTTCGTATGGCTACACCTTC. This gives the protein CASRQPGQGSSYGYTF.

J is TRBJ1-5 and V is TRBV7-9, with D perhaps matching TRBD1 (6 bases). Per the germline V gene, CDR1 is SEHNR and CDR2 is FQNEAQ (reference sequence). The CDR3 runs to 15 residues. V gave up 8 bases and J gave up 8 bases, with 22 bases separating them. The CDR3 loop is CASDQTGTPEEPQHF. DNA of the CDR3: TGTGCCAGCGATCAAACCGGGACACCCGAGGAGCCCCAGCATTTT.

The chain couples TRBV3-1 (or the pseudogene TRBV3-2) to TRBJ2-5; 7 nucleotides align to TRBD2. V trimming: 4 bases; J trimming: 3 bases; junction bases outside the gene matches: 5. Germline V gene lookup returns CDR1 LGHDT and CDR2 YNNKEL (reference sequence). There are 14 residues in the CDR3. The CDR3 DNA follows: TGTGCCAGCAGCCCCCCTGGGGGGGAAGAGACCCAGTACTTC. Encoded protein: CASSPPGGEETQYF.

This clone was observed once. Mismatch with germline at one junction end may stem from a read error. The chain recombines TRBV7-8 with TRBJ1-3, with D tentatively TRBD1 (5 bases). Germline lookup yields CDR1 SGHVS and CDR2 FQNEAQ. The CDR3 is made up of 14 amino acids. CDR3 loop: CASSLAGGGSTIYF. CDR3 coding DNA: TGTGCCAGCAGCTTAGCGGGGGGGGGAAGCACCATATATTTT.

CDR3 in DNA: TGTGCCAGCAGCGGCGCCTGGGGGGACACTGAAGCTTTCTTT. Its translation is CASSGAWGDTEAFF. This chain links TRBV5-4 with TRBJ1-1; weak D call: TRBD1 (5 bases). CDR3 length equals 14 residues. Germline CDR1 and CDR2: SGHNT and YYREEE (reference sequence). V was trimmed by 4 bases and J by 3 bases, leaving 13 bases between them.

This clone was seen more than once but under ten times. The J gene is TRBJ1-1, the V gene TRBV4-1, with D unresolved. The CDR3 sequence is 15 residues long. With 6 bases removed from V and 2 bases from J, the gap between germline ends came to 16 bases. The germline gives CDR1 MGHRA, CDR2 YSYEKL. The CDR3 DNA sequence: TGCGCCAGCAGGGTCCGAAGCGGACCTAACACTGAAGCTTTCTTT. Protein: CASRVRSGPNTEAFF.

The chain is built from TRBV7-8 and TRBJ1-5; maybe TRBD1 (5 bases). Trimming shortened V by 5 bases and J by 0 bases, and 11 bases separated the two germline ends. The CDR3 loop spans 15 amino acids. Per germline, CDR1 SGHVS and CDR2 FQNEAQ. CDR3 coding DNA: TGTGCCAGCAGCACACGGCAGGGTAGCAATCAGCCCCAGCATTTT. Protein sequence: CASSTRQGSNQPQHF. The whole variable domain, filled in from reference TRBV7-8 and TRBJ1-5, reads GAGVSQSPRYKVAKRGQDVALRCDPISGHVSLFWYQQALGQGPEFLTYFQNEAQLDKSGLPSDRFFAERPEGSVSTLKIQRTQQEDSAVYLCASSTRQGSNQPQHFGDGTRLSIL.

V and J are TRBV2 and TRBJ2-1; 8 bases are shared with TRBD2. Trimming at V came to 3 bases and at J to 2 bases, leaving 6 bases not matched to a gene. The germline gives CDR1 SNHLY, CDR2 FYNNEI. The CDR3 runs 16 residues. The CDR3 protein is CASSEISSGTYNEQFF. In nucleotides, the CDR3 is TGTGCCAGCAGTGAGATTAGTAGCGGGACCTACAATGAGCAGTTCTTC.